This T cell receptor beta chain was identified in a study of T cell changes during pregnancy in multiple sclerosis. Sequencing used immunoSEQ multiplex PCR; TCRdb keeps in-frame clones, though not all of them. The table lists approximately 40,000 clones, 70% to 90% of them singletons, with roughly 0.52% in the top ten. The germline V gene has CDR1 SGHRS and CDR2 YFSETQ. The V gene end was trimmed by 1 base and the J gene end by 0 bases; junction bases not matched to a gene: 0. The CDR3 covers 15 residues. The sample was CD4+ T cells from peripheral blood mononuclear cells, taken in the first trimester of pregnancy. This clonotype was obtained from a female donor with multiple sclerosis, enrolled in a pregnancy study. The chain recombines TRBV5-1 with TRBJ2-3; TRBD2 matches 9 bases. The CDR3 DNA reads as TGCGCCAGCAGCTTGACTAGCGGGAGCACAGATACGCAGTATTTT. It translates to CASSLTSGSTDTQYF.